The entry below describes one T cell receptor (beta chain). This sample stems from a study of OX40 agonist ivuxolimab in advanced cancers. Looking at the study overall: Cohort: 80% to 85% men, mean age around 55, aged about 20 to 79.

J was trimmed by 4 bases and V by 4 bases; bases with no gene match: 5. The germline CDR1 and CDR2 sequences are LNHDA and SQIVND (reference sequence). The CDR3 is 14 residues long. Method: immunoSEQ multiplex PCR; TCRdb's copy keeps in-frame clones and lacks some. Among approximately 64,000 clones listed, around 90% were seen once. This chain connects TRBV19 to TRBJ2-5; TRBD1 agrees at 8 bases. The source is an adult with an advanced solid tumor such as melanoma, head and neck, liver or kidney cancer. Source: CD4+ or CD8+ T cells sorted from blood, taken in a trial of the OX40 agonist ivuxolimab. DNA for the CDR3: TGTGCCAGTAGTACCGACAGGGGTGGAGAGACCCAGTACTTC. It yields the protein CASSTDRGGETQYF. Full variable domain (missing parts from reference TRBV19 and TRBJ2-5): DGGITQSPKYLFRKEGQNVTLSCEQNLNHDAMYWYRQDPGQGLRLIYYSQIVNDFQKGDIAEGYSVSREKKESFPLTVTSAQKNPTAFYLCASSTDRGGETQYFGPGTRLLVL.